This TCR beta chain was retrieved from a study of shared clonotypes between healthy human individuals. Using immunoSEQ multiplex PCR, the repertoire was profiled, and TCRdb retains in-frame clones only, with some absent. The data hold about 1 million clones, with about 76% observed a single time. CDR1 and CDR2 (germline): GTSNPN, SVGIG (reference sequence). With 4 bases removed from V and 5 bases from J, the gap between germline ends came to 17 bases. The CDR3 runs to 15 residues. Sequenced sample: memory CD4+ T cells sorted from blood. Subset here: CD45RA-negative fraction. V usage is TRBV30 and J usage is TRBJ2-2; D is perhaps TRBD1 (6 bases). The TCR comes from a man between 18 and 35 years old in good health. The CDR3 nucleotides read TGTGCCTGGAATCCAGGGGCGGTAGGGACCGGGGAGCTGTTTTTT. Translated: CAWNPGAVGTGELFF. The full variable domain, its missing parts supplied by reference TRBV30 and TRBJ2-2, is SQTIHQWPATLVQPVGSPLSLECTVEGTSNPNLYWYRQAAGRGLQLLFYSVGIGQISSEVPQNLSASRPQDRQFILSSKKLLLSDSGFYLCAWNPGAVGTGELFFGEGSRLTVL.